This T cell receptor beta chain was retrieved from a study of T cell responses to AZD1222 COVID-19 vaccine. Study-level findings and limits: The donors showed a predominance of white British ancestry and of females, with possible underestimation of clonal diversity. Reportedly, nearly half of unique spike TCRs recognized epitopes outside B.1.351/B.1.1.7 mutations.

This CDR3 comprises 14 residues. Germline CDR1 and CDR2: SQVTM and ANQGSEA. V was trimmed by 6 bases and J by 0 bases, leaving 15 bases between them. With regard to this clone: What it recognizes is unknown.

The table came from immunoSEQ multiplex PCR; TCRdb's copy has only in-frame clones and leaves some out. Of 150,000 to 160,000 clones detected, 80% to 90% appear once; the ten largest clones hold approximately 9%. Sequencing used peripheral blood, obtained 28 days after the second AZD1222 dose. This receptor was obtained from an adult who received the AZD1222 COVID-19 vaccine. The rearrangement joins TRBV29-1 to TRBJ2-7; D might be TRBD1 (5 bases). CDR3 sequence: CSVTPQGHSYEQYF. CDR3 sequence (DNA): TGCAGCGTCACACCGCAAGGACACTCCTACGAGCAGTACTTC.